The entry below gives a single TCR beta chain sequence along with its context. Its target is not known. V was shortened by 1 base and J by 2 bases, with 15 bases between the two germline ends. Looked up from germline, CDR1 is MGHRA and CDR2 is YSYEKL. The CDR3 extends over 16 amino acids. The data were taken from a study of PD-1 blockade in classical Hodgkin lymphoma. Overall study context: Every 2 weeks, patients had 3 mg/kg nivolumab intravenously.

Notes on the study in general: Lower baseline TCR diversity was reported for newly diagnosed patients than for healthy donors. Unlike CD8+ TCR diversity, which did not rise significantly by C4D1, CD4+ TCR diversity did.

Some clones are missing from TCRdb's copy, which holds only in-frame ones; the method was immunoSEQ multiplex PCR. The sample has roughly 60,000 clones; over 85% are singletons. No patient escaped relapse after autologous stem cell transplantation, and brentuximab vedotin exposure varied. The sample here was peripheral blood mononuclear cells (PBMCs), taken at baseline. The sequence derives from a human donor with classical Hodgkin lymphoma. The J gene is TRBJ2-7, the V gene TRBV4-1, with TRBD1 as a possible D gene (5 bases). In nucleotides, the CDR3 is TGCGCCAGCAGCCAAGGGGGCGGTGAGATCCCCTACGAGCAGTACTTC. The encoded protein is CASSQGGGEIPYEQYF.